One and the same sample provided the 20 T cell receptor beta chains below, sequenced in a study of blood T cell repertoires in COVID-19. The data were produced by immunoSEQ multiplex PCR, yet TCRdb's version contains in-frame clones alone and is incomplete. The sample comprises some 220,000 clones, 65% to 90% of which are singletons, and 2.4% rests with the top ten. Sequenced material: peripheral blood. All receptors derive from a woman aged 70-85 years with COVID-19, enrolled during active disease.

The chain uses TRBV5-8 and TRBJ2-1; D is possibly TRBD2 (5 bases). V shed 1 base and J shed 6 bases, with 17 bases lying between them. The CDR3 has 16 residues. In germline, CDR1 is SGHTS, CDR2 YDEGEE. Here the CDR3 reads CASSLIRLNGGNEQFF. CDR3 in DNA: TGTGCCAGCAGCTTGATAAGACTAAATGGAGGCAATGAGCAGTTCTTC.

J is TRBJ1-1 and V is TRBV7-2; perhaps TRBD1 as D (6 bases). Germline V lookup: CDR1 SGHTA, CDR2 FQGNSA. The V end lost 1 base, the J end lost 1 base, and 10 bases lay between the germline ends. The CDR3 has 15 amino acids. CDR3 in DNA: TGTGCCAGCAGCTTAGTACAGGGTGGGAACACTGAAGCTTTCTTT. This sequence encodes CASSLVQGGNTEAFF.

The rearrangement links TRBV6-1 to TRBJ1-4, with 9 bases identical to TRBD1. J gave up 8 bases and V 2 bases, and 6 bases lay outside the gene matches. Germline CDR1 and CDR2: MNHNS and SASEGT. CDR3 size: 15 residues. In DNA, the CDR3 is TGTGCCAGCAGTGAACTGACAGGGGGTGGAGAAAAACTGTTTTTT. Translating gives CASSELTGGGEKLFF.

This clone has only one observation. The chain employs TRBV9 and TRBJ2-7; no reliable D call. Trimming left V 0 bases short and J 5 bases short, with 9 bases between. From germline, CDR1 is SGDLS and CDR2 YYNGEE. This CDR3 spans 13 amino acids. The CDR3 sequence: CASSVGGRNEQYF. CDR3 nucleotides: TGTGCCAGCAGCGTAGGTGGGCGCAACGAGCAGTACTTC.

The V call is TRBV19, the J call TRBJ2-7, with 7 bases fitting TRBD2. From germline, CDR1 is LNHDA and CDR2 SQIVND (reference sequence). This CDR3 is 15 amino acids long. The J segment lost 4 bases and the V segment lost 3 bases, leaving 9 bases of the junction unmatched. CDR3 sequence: CASSISGLGIYEQYF. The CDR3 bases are TGTGCCAGTAGTATTAGCGGACTAGGGATTTACGAGCAGTACTTC.

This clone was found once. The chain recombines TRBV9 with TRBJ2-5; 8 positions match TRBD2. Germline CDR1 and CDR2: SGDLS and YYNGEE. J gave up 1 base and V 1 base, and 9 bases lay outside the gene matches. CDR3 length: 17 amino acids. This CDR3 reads CASSVTSGAGGQETQYF. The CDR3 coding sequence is TGTGCCAGCAGCGTAACGTCCGGGGCGGGGGGCCAAGAGACCCAGTACTTC.

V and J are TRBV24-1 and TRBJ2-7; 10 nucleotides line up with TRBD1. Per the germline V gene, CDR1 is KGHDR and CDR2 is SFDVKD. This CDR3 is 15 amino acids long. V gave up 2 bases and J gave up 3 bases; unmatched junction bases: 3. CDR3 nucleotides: TGTGCCACCAGTGATTCGGGACAGGGGAACTACGAGCAGTACTTC. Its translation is CATSDSGQGNYEQYF.

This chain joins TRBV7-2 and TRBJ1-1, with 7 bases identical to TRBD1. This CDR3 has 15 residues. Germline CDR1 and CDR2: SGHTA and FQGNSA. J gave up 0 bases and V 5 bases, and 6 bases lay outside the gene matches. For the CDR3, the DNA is TGTGCCAGCAGCATATTGGGACAGATGAACACTGAAGCTTTCTTT. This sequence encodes CASSILGQMNTEAFF.

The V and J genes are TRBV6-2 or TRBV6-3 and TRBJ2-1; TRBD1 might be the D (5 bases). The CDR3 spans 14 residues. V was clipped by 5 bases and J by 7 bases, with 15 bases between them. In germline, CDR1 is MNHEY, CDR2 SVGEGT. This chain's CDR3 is CASSQTDLTNEQFF. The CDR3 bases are TGTGCCAGCAGTCAGACAGACCTGACAAATGAGCAGTTCTTC.

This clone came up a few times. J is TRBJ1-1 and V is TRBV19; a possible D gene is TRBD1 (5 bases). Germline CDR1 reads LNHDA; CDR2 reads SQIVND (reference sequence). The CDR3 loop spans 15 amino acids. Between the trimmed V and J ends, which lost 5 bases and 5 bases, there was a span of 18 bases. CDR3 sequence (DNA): TGTGCCAGTAGTGGTCCGGTCCAGGGCCGGACTGAAGCTTTCTTT. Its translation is CASSGPVQGRTEAFF. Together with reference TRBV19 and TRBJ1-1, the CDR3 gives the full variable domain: DGGITQSPKYLFRKEGQNVTLSCEQNLNHDAMYWYRQDPGQGLRLIYYSQIVNDFQKGDIAEGYSVSREKKESFPLTVTSAQKNPTAFYLCASSGPVQGRTEAFFGQGTRLTVV.

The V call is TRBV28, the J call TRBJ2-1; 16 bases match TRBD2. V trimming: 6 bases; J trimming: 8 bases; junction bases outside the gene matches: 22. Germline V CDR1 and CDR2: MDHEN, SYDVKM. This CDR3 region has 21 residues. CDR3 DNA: TGTGCCAGCAGCTACGACCGATACAGGGGACTAGCGGGAGGGCCTTTTGATGAGCAGTTCTTC. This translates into CASSYDRYRGLAGGPFDEQFF.

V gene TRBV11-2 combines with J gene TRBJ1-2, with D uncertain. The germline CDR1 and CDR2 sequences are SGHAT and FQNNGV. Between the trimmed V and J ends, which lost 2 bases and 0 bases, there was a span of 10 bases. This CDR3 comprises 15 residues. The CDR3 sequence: CASSLMSISNYGYTF. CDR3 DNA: TGTGCCAGCAGCTTAATGAGCATATCTAACTATGGCTACACCTTC.

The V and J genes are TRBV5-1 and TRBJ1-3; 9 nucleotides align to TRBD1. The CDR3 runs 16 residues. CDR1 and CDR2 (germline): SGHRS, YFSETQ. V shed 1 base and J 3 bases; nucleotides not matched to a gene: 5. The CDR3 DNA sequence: TGCGCCAGCAGCTTGACAGGGGGCAGATATGGAAACACCATATATTTT. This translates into CASSLTGGRYGNTIYF. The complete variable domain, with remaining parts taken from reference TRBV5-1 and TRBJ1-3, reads KAGVTQTPRYLIKTRGQQVTLSCSPISGHRSVSWYQQTPGQGLQFLFEYFSETQRNKGNFPGRFSGRQFSNSRSEMNVSTLELGDSALYLCASSLTGGRYGNTIYFGEGSWLTVV.

The CDR3 DNA reads as TGTGCCAGCAGCTTAAGTCGGTCCCCTGAAGCTTTCTTT. This translates into CASSLSRSPEAFF. The chain links TRBV7-9 to TRBJ1-1; no reliable D call. This CDR3 is 13 amino acids long. The V end lost 2 bases, the J end lost 6 bases, and 10 bases lay between the germline ends. The germline V gene has CDR1 SEHNR and CDR2 FQNEAQ (reference sequence).

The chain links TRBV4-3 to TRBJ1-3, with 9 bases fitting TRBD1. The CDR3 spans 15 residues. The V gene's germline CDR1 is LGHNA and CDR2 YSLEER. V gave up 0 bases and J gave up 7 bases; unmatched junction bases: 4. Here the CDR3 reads CASSQEGQGTNTIYF. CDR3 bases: TGCGCCAGCAGCCAAGAGGGACAGGGTACGAACACCATATATTTT.

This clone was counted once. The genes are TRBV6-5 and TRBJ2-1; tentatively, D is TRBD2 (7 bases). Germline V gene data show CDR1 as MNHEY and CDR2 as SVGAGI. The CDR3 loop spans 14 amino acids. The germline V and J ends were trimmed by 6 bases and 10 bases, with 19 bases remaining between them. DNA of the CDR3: TGTGCCAGCAGCGCGGGGGCGCTCTTTGAAGAGCAGTTCTTC. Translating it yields CASSAGALFEEQFF.

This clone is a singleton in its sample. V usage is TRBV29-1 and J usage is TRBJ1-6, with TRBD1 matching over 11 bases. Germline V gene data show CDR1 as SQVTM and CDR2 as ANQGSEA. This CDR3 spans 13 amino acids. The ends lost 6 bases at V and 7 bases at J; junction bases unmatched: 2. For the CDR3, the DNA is TGCAGCGTGGGACAGGGGGTAAATTCACCCCTCCACTTT. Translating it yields CSVGQGVNSPLHF.

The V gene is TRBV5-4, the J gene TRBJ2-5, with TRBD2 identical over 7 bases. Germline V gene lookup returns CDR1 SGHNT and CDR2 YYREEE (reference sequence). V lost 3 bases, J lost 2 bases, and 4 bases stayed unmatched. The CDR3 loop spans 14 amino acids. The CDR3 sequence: CASSSPGGQETQYF. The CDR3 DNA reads TGTGCCAGCAGCTCTCCGGGGGGTCAAGAGACCCAGTACTTC.

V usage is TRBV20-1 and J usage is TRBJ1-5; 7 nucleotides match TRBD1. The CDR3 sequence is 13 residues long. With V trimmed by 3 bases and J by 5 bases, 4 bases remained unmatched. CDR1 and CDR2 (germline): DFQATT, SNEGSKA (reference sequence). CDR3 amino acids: CSASFRGHQPQHF. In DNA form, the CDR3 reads TGCAGTGCTAGTTTTAGGGGGCATCAGCCCCAGCATTTT.

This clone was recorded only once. The CDR3 region has the DNA TGTGCCATCAGTGAGTCTGGGCAGGGGGCGGGCACAGATACGCAGTATTTT. This codes for CAISESGQGAGTDTQYF. V is TRBV10-3 and J is TRBJ2-3, with TRBD1 identical over 8 bases. J lost 1 base, V lost 0 bases, and 6 bases had no gene match. The CDR3 length is 17 residues. Germline CDR1 ENHRY, CDR2 SYGVKD.